These T cell receptor beta chains were read from a single sample in a study of T cell responses to AZD1222 COVID-19 vaccine. TCRdb's table, derived via immunoSEQ multiplex PCR, lists solely in-frame clones and lacks some. The sample shows around 53,000 clones, 70% to 90% of them seen only once. Sample: peripheral blood, taken 28 days after the second AZD1222 dose. The receptors were sampled from an adult who received the AZD1222 COVID-19 vaccine. Both conserved end residues are part of each CDR3. Each record gives: clone size, J gene, D gene, V gene, CDR3 DNA, CDR3 protein. A D gene is named only where the DNA matches it firmly. Some rows mark clone size as missing; the rest say once, few, many or name a class of expanded clone.

>-|TRBJ2-7|-|TRBV11-2
TGTGCCAGCAGCTTAGCCACCTTCGGCGAGCAGTACTTC
CASSLATFGEQYF
>-|TRBJ2-7|TRBD2|TRBV4-1
TGCGCCAGCAGCCAAGATCTAGCGGGAGCCCTCGGCGAGCAGTACTTC
CASSQDLAGALGEQYF
>once|TRBJ2-5|-|TRBV11-3
TGTGCCAGCGGTGGTGGGGGAGAGACCCAGTACTTC
CASGGGGETQYF
>-|TRBJ2-2|TRBD2|TRBV11-2
TGTGCCAGCAGCCGACTAGCGGGAGGGCGCACCGGGGAGCTGTTTTTT
CASSRLAGGRTGELFF
>-|TRBJ2-3|TRBD1|TRBV12-5
TGTGCTAGTGGTCTAGGGGACAGGGGGTTTGCAGATACGCAGTATTTT
CASGLGDRGFADTQYF
>-|TRBJ2-7|-|TRBV3-1/TRBV3-2
TGTGCCAGCAGCCAAGATGGGGGGCGATTTACCGAGCAGTACTTC
CASSQDGGRFTEQYF
>-|TRBJ1-2|-|TRBV7-9
TGTGCCAGCAGCTTCAATGAGGGAGGGAGGGGCGGCTACACCTTC
CASSFNEGGRGGYTF
>-|TRBJ1-3|-|TRBV7-2
TGTGCCAGCAGCTCATTCATGACAGGCGGAAACACCATATATTTT
CASSSFMTGGNTIYF
>-|TRBJ2-5|-|TRBV6-5
TGTGCCAGCAGCGCTCCGGGGGCCGTCCAAGAGACCCAGTACTTC
CASSAPGAVQETQYF
>-|TRBJ1-1|-|TRBV18
TGTGCCAGCGAAACGCCTAGATACACTGAAGCTTTCTTT
CASETPRYTEAFF
>-|TRBJ2-1|-|TRBV19
TGTGCCAGTAGTCCGCTAGCGTTCTCCTACAATGAGCAGTTCTTC
CASSPLAFSYNEQFF
>once|TRBJ1-4|TRBD1|TRBV7-9
TGTGCCAGCAGCTTAGTCGGACAGGGAGTGGAAAAACTGTTTTTT
CASSLVGQGVEKLFF
>-|TRBJ2-1|-|TRBV5-1
TGCGCCAGCAAAGCGGAACATGGCTCCTACAATGAGCAGTTCTTC
CASKAEHGSYNEQFF
>-|TRBJ2-7|-|TRBV28
TGTGCCAGCAGTCTGTCGCTAAGCCCACACTACGAGCAGTACTTC
CASSLSLSPHYEQYF
>-|TRBJ2-3|TRBD1|TRBV28
TGTGCCAGCAGCCGAACAGGGGGCGGCGCAGATACGCAGTATTTT
CASSRTGGGADTQYF
>once|TRBJ2-4|TRBD1|TRBV29-1
TGCAGCGCCACGACAGGGCTTCTAGCCAAAAACATTCAGTACTTC
CSATTGLLAKNIQYF
>-|TRBJ2-5|TRBD2|TRBV15
TGTGCCACCAGCCGAGGACTAGTGAGTGGTCAAGAGACCCAGTACTTC
CATSRGLVSGQETQYF
>-|TRBJ1-6|-|TRBV10-3
TGTGCCATCAGTGAGGCACTAGGGTCACCCCTCCACTTT
CAISEALGSPLHF
>once|TRBJ2-7|-|TRBV5-1
TGCGCCAGCAGCTTGGCAACAAACTCCTACGAGCAGTACTTC
CASSLATNSYEQYF
>-|TRBJ2-1|TRBD1|TRBV7-3
TGTGCCAGCAGCTTCCGGGACAGGGCCGACAATGAGCAGTTCTTC
CASSFRDRADNEQFF
>-|TRBJ2-1|TRBD2|TRBV5-1
TGCGCCAGCAGCTCCAACGAAGCGGGAGTCTACAATGAGCAGTTCTTC
CASSSNEAGVYNEQFF
>-|TRBJ2-5|-|TRBV27
TGTGCCAGCAGTCCCACTGCTAGCCGGTTGACCCAGTACTTC
CASSPTASRLTQYF
>-|TRBJ1-6|-|TRBV5-1
TGCGCCAGCAGCCCATCGGGGGGCGCTGGGAATTCACCCCTCCACTTT
CASSPSGGAGNSPLHF
>-|TRBJ2-7|TRBD1|TRBV13
TGTGCCAGCAGCCAAGAAAACCAGGGGGTCCCCTACGAGCAGTACTTC
CASSQENQGVPYEQYF
>-|TRBJ2-7|TRBD2|TRBV7-9
TGTGCCAGCAGCGTCGGGACTAGCGGGAACCCCTACGAGCAGTACTTC
CASSVGTSGNPYEQYF
>-|TRBJ2-3|-|TRBV28
TGTGCCAGCAGTTCAACCCGGGTAACCGACACGGATACGCAGTATTTT
CASSSTRVTDTDTQYF
>-|TRBJ2-5|-|TRBV3-1/TRBV3-2
TGTGCCAGCAGCCAAGGAGAGACCCAGTACTTC
CASSQGETQYF
>-|TRBJ1-4|-|TRBV29-1
TGCAGCGCCGAACAGAAGGGCCTTAATGAAAAACTGTTTTTT
CSAEQKGLNEKLFF